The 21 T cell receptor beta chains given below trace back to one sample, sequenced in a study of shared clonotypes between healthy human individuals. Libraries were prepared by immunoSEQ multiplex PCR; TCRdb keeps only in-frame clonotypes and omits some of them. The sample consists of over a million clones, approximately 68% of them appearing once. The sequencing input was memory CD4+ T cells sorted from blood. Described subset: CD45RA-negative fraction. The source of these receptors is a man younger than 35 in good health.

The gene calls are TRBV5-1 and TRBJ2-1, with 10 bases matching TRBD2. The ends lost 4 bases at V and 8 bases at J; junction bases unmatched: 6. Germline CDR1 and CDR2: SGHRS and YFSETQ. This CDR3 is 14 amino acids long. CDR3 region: CASSPYSGGDEQFF. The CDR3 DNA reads TGCGCCAGCAGCCCCTACAGCGGGGGGGATGAGCAGTTCTTC.

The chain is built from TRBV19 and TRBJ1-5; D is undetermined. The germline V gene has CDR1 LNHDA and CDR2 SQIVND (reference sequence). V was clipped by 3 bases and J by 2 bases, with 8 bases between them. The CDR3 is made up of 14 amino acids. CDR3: CASSMVEGNQPQHF. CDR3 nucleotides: TGTGCCAGTAGTATGGTGGAGGGCAATCAGCCCCAGCATTTT. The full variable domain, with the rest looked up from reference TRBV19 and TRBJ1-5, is DGGITQSPKYLFRKEGQNVTLSCEQNLNHDAMYWYRQDPGQGLRLIYYSQIVNDFQKGDIAEGYSVSREKKESFPLTVTSAQKNPTAFYLCASSMVEGNQPQHFGDGTRLSIL.

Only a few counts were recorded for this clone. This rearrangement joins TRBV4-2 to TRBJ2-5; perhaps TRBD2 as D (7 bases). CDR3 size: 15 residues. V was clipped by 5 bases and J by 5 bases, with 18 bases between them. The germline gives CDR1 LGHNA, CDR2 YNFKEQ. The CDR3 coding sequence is TGTGCCAGCAGCGTTCGGCGGGGGCTGGGGGAGACCCAGTACTTC. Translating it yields CASSVRRGLGETQYF.

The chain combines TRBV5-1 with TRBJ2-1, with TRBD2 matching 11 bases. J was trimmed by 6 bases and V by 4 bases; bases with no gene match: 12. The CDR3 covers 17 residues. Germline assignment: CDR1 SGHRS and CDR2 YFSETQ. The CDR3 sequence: CASSPGGGLAGGNEQFF. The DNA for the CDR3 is TGCGCCAGCAGCCCCGGGGGAGGGCTAGCGGGAGGCAATGAGCAGTTCTTC.

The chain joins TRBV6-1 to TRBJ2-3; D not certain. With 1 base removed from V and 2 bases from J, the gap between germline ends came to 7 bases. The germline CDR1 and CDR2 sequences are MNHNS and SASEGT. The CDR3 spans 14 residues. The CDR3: CASSEVSATDTQYF. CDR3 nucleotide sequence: TGTGCCAGCAGTGAAGTAAGCGCCACAGATACGCAGTATTTT.

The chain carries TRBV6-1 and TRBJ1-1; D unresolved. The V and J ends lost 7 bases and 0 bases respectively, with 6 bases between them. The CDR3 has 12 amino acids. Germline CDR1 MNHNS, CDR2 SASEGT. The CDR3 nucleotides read TGTGCCAGCAAGATAATGAACACTGAAGCTTTCTTT. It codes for CASKIMNTEAFF.

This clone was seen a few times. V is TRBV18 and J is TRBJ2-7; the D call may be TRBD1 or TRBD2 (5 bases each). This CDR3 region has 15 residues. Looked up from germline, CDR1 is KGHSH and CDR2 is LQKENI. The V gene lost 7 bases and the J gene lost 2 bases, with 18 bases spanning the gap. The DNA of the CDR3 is TGTGCCAGCTGTGAATCCGGGACGGGCACCTACGAGCAGTACTTC. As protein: CASCESGTGTYEQYF.

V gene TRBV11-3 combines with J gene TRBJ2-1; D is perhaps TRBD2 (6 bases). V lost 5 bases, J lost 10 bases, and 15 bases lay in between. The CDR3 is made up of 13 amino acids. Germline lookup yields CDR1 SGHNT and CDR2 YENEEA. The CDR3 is CASSGWTGEEQFF. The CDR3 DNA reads TGTGCCAGCAGCGGTTGGACGGGGGAGGAGCAGTTCTTC.

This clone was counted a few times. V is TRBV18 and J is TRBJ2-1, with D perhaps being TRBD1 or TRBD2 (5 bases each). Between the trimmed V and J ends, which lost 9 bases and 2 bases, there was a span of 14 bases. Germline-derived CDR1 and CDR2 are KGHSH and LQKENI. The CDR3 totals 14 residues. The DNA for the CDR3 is TGTGCCAGTCGGCCTGGGACCCCCTACAATGAGCAGTTCTTC. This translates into CASRPGTPYNEQFF. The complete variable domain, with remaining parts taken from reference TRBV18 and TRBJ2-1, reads NAGVMQNPRHLVRRRGQEARLRCSPMKGHSHVYWYRQLPEEGLKFMVYLQKENIIDESGMPKERFSAEFPKEGPSILRIQQVVRGDSAAYFCASRPGTPYNEQFFGPGTRLTVL.

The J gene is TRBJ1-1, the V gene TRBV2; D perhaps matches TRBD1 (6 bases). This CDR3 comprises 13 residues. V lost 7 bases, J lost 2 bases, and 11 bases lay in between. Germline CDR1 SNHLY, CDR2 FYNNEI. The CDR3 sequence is CASTYRENTEAFF. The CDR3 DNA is TGTGCCAGCACCTACAGGGAAAACACTGAAGCTTTCTTT. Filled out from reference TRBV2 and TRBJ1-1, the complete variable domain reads EPEVTQTPSHQVTQMGQEVILRCVPISNHLYFYWYRQILGQKVEFLVSFYNNEISEKSEIFDDQFSVERPDGSNFTLKIRSTKLEDSAMYFCASTYRENTEAFFGQGTRLTVV.

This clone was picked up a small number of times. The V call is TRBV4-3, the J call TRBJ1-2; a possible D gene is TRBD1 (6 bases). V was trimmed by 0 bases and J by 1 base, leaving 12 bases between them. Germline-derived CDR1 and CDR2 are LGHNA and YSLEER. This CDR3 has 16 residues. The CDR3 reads CASSQDPPGHNYGYTF. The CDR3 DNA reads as TGCGCCAGCAGCCAAGATCCGCCGGGACATAACTATGGCTACACCTTC.

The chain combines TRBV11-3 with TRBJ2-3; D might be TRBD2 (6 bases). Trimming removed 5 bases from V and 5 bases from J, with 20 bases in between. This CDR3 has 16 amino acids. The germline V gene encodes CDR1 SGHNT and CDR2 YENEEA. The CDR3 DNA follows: TGTGCCAGCAGCCACCCTAACGGTGGTAGCGGAGATACGCAGTATTTT. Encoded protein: CASSHPNGGSGDTQYF.

The DNA for the CDR3 is TGTGCCAGCAGTGAATATGGACAGGGAAAGGCAAATGGCTACACCTTC. Translating gives CASSEYGQGKANGYTF. This chain joins TRBV25-1 and TRBJ1-2; 8 positions match TRBD1. Germline V lookup: CDR1 MGHDK, CDR2 SYGVNS. This CDR3 comprises 16 residues. The junction had 9 bases not matched to a gene; V was cut back by 0 bases and J by 6 bases.

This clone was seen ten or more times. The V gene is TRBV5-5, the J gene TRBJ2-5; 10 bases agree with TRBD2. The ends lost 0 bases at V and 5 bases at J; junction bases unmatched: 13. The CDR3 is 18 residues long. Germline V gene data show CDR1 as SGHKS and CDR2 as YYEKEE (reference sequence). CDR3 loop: CASSLVSSGGPGWETQYF. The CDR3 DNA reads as TGTGCCAGCAGCTTGGTCTCTAGCGGGGGCCCAGGGTGGGAGACCCAGTACTTC.

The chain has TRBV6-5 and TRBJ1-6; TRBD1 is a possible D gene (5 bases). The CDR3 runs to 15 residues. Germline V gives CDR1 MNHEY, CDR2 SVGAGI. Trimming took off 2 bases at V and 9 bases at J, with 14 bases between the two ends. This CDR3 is CASSYGTADFSPLHF. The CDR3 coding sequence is TGTGCCAGCAGTTACGGGACGGCCGATTTTTCACCCCTCCACTTT.

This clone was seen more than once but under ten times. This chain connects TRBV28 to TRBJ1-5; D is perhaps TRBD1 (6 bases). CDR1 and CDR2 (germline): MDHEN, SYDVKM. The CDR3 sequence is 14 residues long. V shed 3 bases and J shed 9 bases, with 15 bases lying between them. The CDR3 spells CASSFGRGIRPQHF. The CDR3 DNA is TGTGCCAGCAGTTTCGGCAGGGGTATAAGGCCCCAGCATTTT.

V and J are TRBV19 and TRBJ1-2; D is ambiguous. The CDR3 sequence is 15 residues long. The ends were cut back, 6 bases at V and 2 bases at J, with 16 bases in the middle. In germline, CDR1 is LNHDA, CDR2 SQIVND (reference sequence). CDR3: CASRAGLISNYGYTF. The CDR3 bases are TGTGCCAGTAGGGCAGGATTGATTTCAAACTATGGCTACACCTTC.

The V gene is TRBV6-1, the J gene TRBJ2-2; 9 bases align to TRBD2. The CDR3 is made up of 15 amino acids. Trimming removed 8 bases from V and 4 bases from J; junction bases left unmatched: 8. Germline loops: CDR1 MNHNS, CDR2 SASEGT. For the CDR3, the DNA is TGTGCCAGCGATTGGGCTAGCGGGGTCACCGGGGAGCTGTTTTTT. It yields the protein CASDWASGVTGELFF.

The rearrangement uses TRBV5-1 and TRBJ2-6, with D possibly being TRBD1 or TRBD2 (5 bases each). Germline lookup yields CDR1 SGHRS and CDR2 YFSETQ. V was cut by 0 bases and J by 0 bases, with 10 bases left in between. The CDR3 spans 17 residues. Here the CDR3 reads CASSLDGAGSGANVLTF. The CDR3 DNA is TGCGCCAGCAGCTTGGACGGGGCCGGCTCTGGGGCCAACGTCCTGACTTTC.

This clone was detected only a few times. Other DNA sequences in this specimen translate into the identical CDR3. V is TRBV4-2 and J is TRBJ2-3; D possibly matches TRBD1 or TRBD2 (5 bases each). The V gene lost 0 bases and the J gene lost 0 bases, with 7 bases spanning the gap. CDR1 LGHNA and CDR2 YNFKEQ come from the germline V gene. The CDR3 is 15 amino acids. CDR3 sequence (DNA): TGTGCCAGCAGCCAAGAAGAGGGGAGCACAGATACGCAGTATTTT. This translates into CASSQEEGSTDTQYF.

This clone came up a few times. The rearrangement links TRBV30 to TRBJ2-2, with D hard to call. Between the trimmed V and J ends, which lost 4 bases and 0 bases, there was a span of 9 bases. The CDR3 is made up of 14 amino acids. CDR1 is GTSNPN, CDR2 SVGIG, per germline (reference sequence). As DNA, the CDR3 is TGTGCCTGGATATCCTCCCCGAACACCGGGGAGCTGTTTTTT. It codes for CAWISSPNTGELFF.